Presented here are 2 T cell receptor beta chains from one specimen sequenced in a study of blood T cell repertoires in COVID-19. Some clones are missing from TCRdb's copy, which holds only in-frame ones; the method was immunoSEQ multiplex PCR. Of some 250,000 clones in the sample, around 82% are singletons; the top ten hold approximately 6%. Sequencing was performed on peripheral blood. These receptors originate from an elderly man with acute or convalescent COVID-19.

This sequence joins TRBV5-4 and TRBJ2-7; 9 nucleotides line up with TRBD2. The CDR3 has 15 amino acids. J lost 4 bases, V lost 0 bases, and 5 bases had no gene match. Germline CDR1 reads SGHNT; CDR2 reads YYREEE (reference sequence). The CDR3 DNA sequence: TGTGCCAGCAGCTTGGCCGGGACTAGCTCTTACGAGCAGTACTTC. Protein: CASSLAGTSSYEQYF.

The chain recombines TRBV7-6 with TRBJ2-7, with TRBD2 identical over 14 bases. V lost 5 bases to trimming and J lost 5 bases; unmatched junction nucleotides: 5. The CDR3 is 15 amino acids. Germline V CDR1 and CDR2: SGHVS, FNYEAQ. This CDR3 reads CASSQGTSGSHEQYF. CDR3 DNA: TGTGCCAGCAGCCAAGGGACTAGCGGGAGCCACGAGCAGTACTTC. The entire variable domain, with the rest obtained from reference TRBV7-6 and TRBJ2-7, is as follows: GAGVSQSPRYKVTKRGQDVALRCDPISGHVSLYWYRQALGQGPEFLTYFNYEAQQDKSGLPNDRFSAERPEGSISTLTIQRTEQRDSAMYRCASSQGTSGSHEQYFGPGTRLTVT.